Below are 22 T cell receptor beta chains sequenced from a single sample in a study of T cells in Graves' hyperthyroidism and ophthalmopathy. The CDR3 regions of TCR beta were amplified from RNA transcripts. The HTBI primer set drove a first-round RT-PCR of the TCR CDR3. MiXCR, run by TCRdb on the multiplex PCR reads, gives a single entry per CDR3 protein. The sample shows hundreds of thousands of distinct CDR3 sequences, 45% of them seen only once. Sequenced sample: peripheral blood or thyroid tissue (not recorded which). These receptors were obtained from an adult man with Graves' disease, either hyperthyroidism or ophthalmopathy (not recorded which).

This clonotype was seen repeatedly, ten times or more. This chain connects TRBV7-2 to TRBJ2-5, with D perhaps being TRBD1 or TRBD2 (6 bases each). CDR3 length equals 15 residues. Germline CDR1 and CDR2: SGHTA and FQGNSA. V dropped 1 base and J dropped 4 bases, with 13 bases sitting between them. The CDR3 DNA follows: TGTGCCAGCAGCTTAGTGTCGGGGGCACGAGAGACCCAGTACTTC. Its translation is CASSLVSGARETQYF.

This clonotype was counted a few times. J is TRBJ2-7 and V is TRBV6-5; D might be TRBD1 (6 bases). Germline values: CDR1 MNHEY, CDR2 SVGAGI. Trimming stripped 8 bases from V and 2 bases from J, with 10 bases between. The CDR3 sequence is 12 residues long. The CDR3 loop is CASQRDTYEQYF. The CDR3 DNA sequence: TGTGCCAGCCAGAGGGACACCTACGAGCAGTACTTC.

The chain combines TRBV29-1 with TRBJ1-2, with 12 bases matching TRBD1. Per the germline V gene, CDR1 is SQVTM and CDR2 is ANQGSEA. The CDR3 sequence is 14 residues long. The CDR3 reads CTAGTGGANYGYTF. CDR3 coding DNA: TGCACCGCCGGGACAGGGGGCGCCAACTATGGCTACACCTTC.

This clonotype was seen ten or more times. The V call is TRBV9, the J call TRBJ1-6; D is unresolved. The ends were cut back, 3 bases at V and 10 bases at J, with 14 bases in the middle. The CDR3 runs to 14 residues. CDR1 SGDLS and CDR2 YYNGEE come from the germline V gene. The CDR3 loop is CASSAHRVGSPLHF. CDR3 in DNA: TGTGCCAGCAGCGCCCACCGGGTAGGGTCACCCCTCCACTTT.

This clonotype was detected ten times or more. The chain carries TRBV7-9 and TRBJ2-7; D tentatively reads TRBD1 or TRBD2 (5 bases each). Germline CDR1 is SEHNR and CDR2 is FQNEAQ (reference sequence). The CDR3 loop spans 14 amino acids. V lost 1 base and J lost 3, with 10 bases in between. CDR3 sequence (DNA): TGTGCCAGCAGCTTAGGAGGGGAAGGCTACGAGCAGTACTTC. Protein product: CASSLGGEGYEQYF.

The chain carries TRBV29-1 and TRBJ2-2, with 7 bases matching TRBD2. The trim removed 6 bases at V and 0 bases at J, leaving 7 bases unmatched. Germline-derived CDR1 and CDR2 are SQVTM and ANQGSEA. The CDR3 consists of 15 residues. This CDR3 is CSVVGGSANTGELFF. In nucleotides, the CDR3 is TGCAGCGTCGTCGGGGGGTCAGCGAACACCGGGGAGCTGTTTTTT.

This chain links TRBV7-9 with TRBJ2-7; D not resolved. The CDR3 spans 14 residues. Trimming took off 6 bases at V and 3 bases at J, with 15 bases between the two ends. Germline V gene lookup returns CDR1 SEHNR and CDR2 FQNEAQ (reference sequence). CDR3: CASSSRLLNYEQYF. The CDR3 DNA follows: TGTGCCAGCAGTTCCAGACTTCTAAACTACGAGCAGTACTTC. Drawing the rest from reference TRBV7-9 and TRBJ2-7, the complete variable domain is DTGVSQNPRHKITKRGQNVTFRCDPISEHNRLYWYRQTLGQGPEFLTYFQNEAQLEKSRLLSDRFSAERPKGSFSTLEIQRTEQGDSAMYLCASSSRLLNYEQYFGPGTRLTVT.

Comments on this clonotype: It may be a read error: a sequence one base away is much more abundant. The chain has TRBV2 and TRBJ1-1; D unresolved. V lost 7 bases and J lost 6, with 12 bases in between. The CDR3 totals 12 residues. Germline loops: CDR1 SNHLY, CDR2 FYNNEI. The CDR3, as DNA: TGTGCCAGCACCCGATCAAAGCCTGAAGCTTTCTTT. Encoded protein: CASTRSKPEAFF.

The J gene is TRBJ1-1, the V gene TRBV2, with D possibly TRBD1 on 6 matching bases. The CDR3 is made up of 16 amino acids. Germline V gene lookup returns CDR1 SNHLY and CDR2 FYNNEI. Trimming removed 6 bases at V and 3 bases at J, with 20 bases between. CDR3 residues: CASSQSASRGHTEAFF. The CDR3, as DNA: TGTGCCAGCAGCCAGAGTGCAAGCAGGGGACACACTGAAGCTTTCTTT.

In the case of this clonotype: The junction differs from germline at one of its ends, possibly a read error. This chain links TRBV20-1 with TRBJ1-6; D remains ambiguous. Germline V gene lookup returns CDR1 DFQATT and CDR2 SNEGSKA (reference sequence). This CDR3 contains 12 residues. CDR3 region: CSARHNNSSLHF. Written as DNA, the CDR3 is TGCAGTGCTCGTCACAACAATTCATCCCTCCACTTT.

This clonotype occurred many times. The chain joins TRBV7-2 to TRBJ1-6; TRBD1 matches at 8 bases. V was pared by 5 bases and J by 10 bases, with 10 bases of the junction left unmatched. CDR1 and CDR2 from the germline V gene are SGHTA and FQGNSA. This CDR3 has 15 amino acids. As DNA, the CDR3 is TGTGCCAGCAGCCAAGGACAGGGTACAGGGTCACCCCTCCACTTT. It translates to CASSQGQGTGSPLHF.

The chain is built from TRBV29-1 and TRBJ2-1; 8 bases map to TRBD2. CDR1 and CDR2 from the germline V gene are SQVTM and ANQGSEA. CDR3 length equals 16 residues. Germline trimming cut 0 bases from V and 4 bases from J; bases unmatched to any gene: 8. For the CDR3, the DNA is TGCAGCGTTGAAGATCCCCGGGGCGGGGGGTACAATGAGCAGTTCTTC. This encodes CSVEDPRGGGYNEQFF.

This clonotype was counted at least ten times. In nucleotides, the CDR3 is TGTGCCAGCAGCCAAGAGGTAGCTGGGAATCAGCCCCAGCATTTT. Amino acid sequence: CASSQEVAGNQPQHF. The chain has TRBV14 and TRBJ1-5; D remains unclear. CDR3 size: 15 residues. V was shortened by 0 bases and J by 4 bases, with 10 bases between the two germline ends. Per the germline V gene, CDR1 is SGHDN and CDR2 is FVKESK.

This rearrangement joins TRBV7-2 to TRBJ2-5; 7 bases agree with TRBD1. CDR3 length equals 11 residues. The junction had 2 bases not matched to a gene; V was cut back by 6 bases and J by 7 bases. Germline values: CDR1 SGHTA, CDR2 FQGNSA. CDR3 DNA: TGTGCCAGCAGTAAGGGGGCGACCCAGTACTTC. Amino acid sequence: CASSKGATQYF.

The V and J genes are TRBV7-9 and TRBJ1-2; TRBD1 aligns across 10 bases. Germline loops: CDR1 SEHNR, CDR2 FQNEAQ (reference sequence). The V segment lost 5 bases and the J segment 7 bases; nucleotides outside the gene matches: 7. The CDR3 contains 14 residues. CDR3 residues: CASSLRGQGSGYTF. The CDR3 DNA is TGTGCCAGCAGCCTTCGGGGACAGGGGAGTGGCTACACCTTC.

V and J are TRBV12-3 or TRBV12-4 and TRBJ1-2; a weak D match, TRBD1 (6 bases). This CDR3 comprises 15 residues. Trimming took 5 bases from V and 4 from J, leaving 17 bases between them. CDR3 region: CASSEQGPVPYGYTF. CDR3 nucleotides: TGTGCCAGCAGTGAACAGGGTCCTGTACCCTATGGCTACACCTTC.

The chain couples TRBV5-1 to TRBJ1-4; D is possibly TRBD1 (5 bases). The CDR3 consists of 16 residues. V lost 4 bases and J 0 bases, leaving 13 bases between the germline ends. CDR1 is SGHRS, CDR2 YFSETQ, per germline. Here the CDR3 DNA reads TGCGCCAGCAGCCAGGGCGCCGCAGCAACTAATGAAAAACTGTTTTTT. It translates to CASSQGAAATNEKLFF.

The sample holds one count of this clonotype. The genes are TRBV9 and TRBJ1-2; TRBD1 matches 7 bases. V was clipped by 5 bases and J by 8 bases; unmatched bases: 12. Germline loops: CDR1 SGDLS, CDR2 YYNGEE. This CDR3 contains 14 residues. CDR3 sequence (DNA): TGTGCCAGCAGTGTGGGGCAGGGGGTTGGAGGCTACACCTTC. Protein sequence: CASSVGQGVGGYTF.

This clonotype was counted many times. The genes are TRBV2 and TRBJ2-5, with no clear D. Germline CDR1 is SNHLY and CDR2 is FYNNEI. This CDR3 comprises 14 residues. The V gene lost 5 bases and the J gene lost 4 bases, with 14 bases spanning the gap. The CDR3 DNA reads TGTGCCAGCAGTCAGCTAACCTCGGGAGAGACCCAGTACTTC. It translates to CASSQLTSGETQYF.

This chain connects TRBV6-1 to TRBJ1-2; no reliable D call. This CDR3 has 14 amino acids. V dropped 0 bases and J dropped 5 bases, with 10 bases sitting between them. Germline values: CDR1 MNHNS, CDR2 SASEGT. The CDR3 DNA follows: TGTGCCAGCAGTGAAGCCGCCATGGGATATGGCTACACCTTC. This gives the protein CASSEAAMGYGYTF.

This clonotype was detected only a few times. This chain connects TRBV20-1 to TRBJ1-5; 7 bases agree with TRBD1. The length of the CDR3 is 15 residues. The germline V gene encodes CDR1 DFQATT and CDR2 SNEGSKA (reference sequence). V lost 5 bases, J lost 0 bases, and 7 bases stayed unmatched. The CDR3 spells CSASGTVYSNQPQHF. The DNA for the CDR3 is TGCAGTGCTTCCGGGACAGTGTATAGCAATCAGCCCCAGCATTTT.

The chain has TRBV2 and TRBJ2-7, with D possibly being TRBD1 (6 bases). Trimming took 11 bases from V and 0 from J, leaving 14 bases between them. The V gene's germline CDR1 is SNHLY and CDR2 FYNNEI. There are 13 residues in the CDR3. DNA of the CDR3: TGTGCCCAAGGGGGTGAGAGCTCCTACGAGCAGTACTTC. It yields the protein CAQGGESSYEQYF.